The TCR beta chain under discussion was sequenced for a study of T cell responses to AZD1222 COVID-19 vaccine. Clones were sequenced by immunoSEQ multiplex PCR, and TCRdb holds only the in-frame ones, with some missing. The sample holds some 140,000 clones, around 90% seen once. This CDR3 contains 11 residues. The germline V gene has CDR1 SEHNR and CDR2 FQNEAQ (reference sequence). The ends were cut back, 1 base at V and 12 bases at J, with 7 bases in the middle. Notes on the study in general: Among the donors, most were white British and more were female, and clonal diversity was possibly underestimated. Sampling captured repertoires only after the peak T cell response. Seropositive at baseline were only a handful of AZD1222 recipients. Spike-specific TCRs gained breadth and depth after people received two AZD1222 doses.

This clone showed up just once. Antigen specificity is unknown. The chain employs TRBV7-9 and TRBJ2-1, with D unresolved. Sequencing used peripheral blood, obtained on day 0 of AZD1222 vaccination. The receptor comes from an adult in good health. This CDR3 is CASSLESPQFF. CDR3 in DNA: TGTGCCAGCAGCTTAGAGTCCCCGCAGTTCTTC.